This T cell receptor (beta chain) was recovered during a study of blood T cell repertoires in COVID-19. The V and J ends lost 6 bases and 6 bases respectively, with 15 bases between them. The CDR3 has 15 amino acids. Germline V gene sequence: CDR1 MNHEY, CDR2 SVGAGI. In the authors' workflow: Estimation of nucleated cell counts relied on the amplification of reference gene primers. Profiling relied on immunoSEQ multiplex PCR, and the TCRdb table lists in-frame clones only, not all of them. Clonal size and the V and J genes are those of that table, whereas D and trimming came from the DNA. Of about 200,000 clones in the sample, 80% were seen once.

This clonotype was sampled from a human donor in a cohort sampled during active COVID-19. V and J are TRBV6-5 and TRBJ1-6; TRBD1 might be the D (5 bases). Material for sequencing was peripheral blood. The CDR3 protein is CASSAGDGVNSPLHF. The CDR3 nucleotides are TGTGCCAGCAGCGCGGGGGACGGGGTTAATTCACCCCTCCACTTT.